This passage covers 8 T cell receptor beta chains from one sample sequenced in a study of immune evolution from preneoplasia to lung adenocarcinoma. Assay: immunoSEQ multiplex PCR; the TCRdb copy retains only in-frame clones and omits some. The table includes around 1,000 clones, roughly 82% detected once. The sequenced sample was FFPE tissue from an adenomatous hyperplasia lung lesion. As to subset: atypical adenomatous hyperplasia (AAH), lung preneoplasia. The receptors here all came from a person aged 55-79 years with lung adenocarcinoma.

The chain uses TRBV7-8 and TRBJ1-5; TRBD1 is a possible D gene (6 bases). Germline CDR1 is SGHVS and CDR2 is FQNEAQ. V was pared by 1 base and J by 6 bases, with 10 bases between. CDR3 length equals 14 residues. The CDR3 nucleotides read TGTGCCAGCAGCTTAGGGGGGGCAGGTCAGCCCCAGCATTTT. Encoded protein: CASSLGGAGQPQHF.

The V and J genes are TRBV28 and TRBJ2-7, with D perhaps matching TRBD1 (6 bases). V lost 3 bases and J lost 2, with 14 bases in between. Germline V CDR1 and CDR2: MDHEN, SYDVKM. This CDR3 is built from 15 residues. The CDR3 coding sequence is TGTGCCAGCAGTTTTTCAGGGGCTGCCCCCTACGAGCAGTACTTC. Amino acids: CASSFSGAAPYEQYF.

The chain couples TRBV9 to TRBJ1-3; D gene unclear. The length of the CDR3 is 12 residues. In germline, CDR1 is SGDLS, CDR2 YYNGEE. Between the trimmed V and J ends, which lost 0 bases and 4 bases, there was a span of 2 bases. DNA for the CDR3: TGTGCCAGCAGCGTAGAGGGAAACACCATATATTTT. This codes for CASSVEGNTIYF.

Concerning this clone itself: Germline is not matched at one junction end, which may reflect a read error. The chain carries TRBV27 and TRBJ2-1; D gene unclear. CDR3 length equals 12 residues. Germline V gives CDR1 MNHEY, CDR2 SMNVEV (reference sequence). Here the CDR3 DNA reads TGTGCCAACAGTGAGCTAGGTAATGAGCAGTTCTTC. Encoded protein: CANSELGNEQFF.

This rearrangement joins TRBV4-3 to TRBJ2-7; a weak D match, TRBD1 (6 bases). From germline, CDR1 is LGHNA and CDR2 YSLEER. The germline V and J ends were trimmed by 1 base and 4 bases, with 23 bases remaining between them. This CDR3 comprises 18 residues. For the CDR3, the DNA is TGCGCCAGCAGCCAAGGAGTACAGGGCTCAGGTGCCGTTTACGAGCAGTACTTC. Residues: CASSQGVQGSGAVYEQYF.

As to this clone: Other DNA sequences from this sample encode an identical CDR3 as well. This chain connects TRBV29-1 to TRBJ1-5, with TRBD1 matching 7 bases. The ends lost 7 bases at V and 2 bases at J; junction bases unmatched: 8. CDR1 and CDR2 from the germline V gene are SQVTM and ANQGSEA. The CDR3 is made up of 14 amino acids. The CDR3 is CSARTGRGNQPQHF. Here the CDR3 DNA reads TGCAGCGCCAGGACAGGTCGTGGCAATCAGCCCCAGCATTTT. Filled out from reference TRBV29-1 and TRBJ1-5, the complete variable domain reads SAVISQKPSRDICQRGTSLTIQCQVDSQVTMMFWYRQQPGQSLTLIATANQGSEATYESGFVIDKFPISRPNLTFSTLTVSNMSPEDSSIYLCSARTGRGNQPQHFGDGTRLSIL.

This chain joins TRBV7-9 and TRBJ1-2, with 7 bases that match TRBD1. The CDR3 contains 15 residues. V shed 3 bases and J 4 bases; nucleotides not matched to a gene: 8. Per the germline V gene, CDR1 is SEHNR and CDR2 is FQNEAQ (reference sequence). The CDR3 loop reads CASSFGQAASYGYTF. The CDR3 DNA is TGTGCCAGCAGCTTTGGACAGGCGGCAAGCTATGGCTACACCTTC.

CDR3 sequence (DNA): TGTGCCTGGAGTGTGGGGGTAGTCGCTTTCTTT. Residues: CAWSVGVVAFF. The chain has TRBV30 and TRBJ1-1; TRBD1 might be the D (5 bases). This CDR3 is 11 amino acids long. Germline V lookup: CDR1 GTSNPN, CDR2 SVGIG (reference sequence). Between the trimmed V and J ends, which lost 0 bases and 11 bases, there was a span of 10 bases. The whole variable domain, remainder taken from reference TRBV30 and TRBJ1-1, is SQTIHQWPATLVQPVGSPLSLECTVEGTSNPNLYWYRQAAGRGLQLLFYSVGIGQISSEVPQNLSASRPQDRQFILSSKKLLLSDSGFYLCAWSVGVVAFFGQGTRLTVV.